These T cell receptor beta chains were read from a single sample in a study of blood T cell repertoires in COVID-19. Sequencing used immunoSEQ multiplex PCR; TCRdb keeps in-frame clones, though not all of them. Among some 130,000 clones, around 80% were seen once, and the ten largest hold more than 5%. Sequencing input: PBMCs or T cells enriched from blood (not recorded which). Source of these receptors: a woman between 45 and 60 years old who had recovered from COVID-19. Both conserved end residues are part of each CDR3. Each record gives: V gene, clone size, J gene, D gene, CDR3 length, CDR3 protein, CDR3 DNA. D genes are given only for firm matches. Part of the rows lack a size; the others show once, few, many or a class for expanded clones.

TRBV7-3	NA	TRBJ2-5	TRBD1	17	CASSPGQGIGYQETQYF	TGTGCCAGCAGCCCGGGACAGGGGATCGGGTACCAAGAGACCCAGTACTTC
TRBV7-6	few	TRBJ2-3	TRBD2	17	CASSPYTSSGFTDTQYF	TGTGCCAGCAGCCCCTACACTTCTAGCGGATTCACAGATACGCAGTATTTT
TRBV24-1	NA	TRBJ2-3	TRBD1	16	CATSDRTGGAVDTQYF	TGTGCCACCAGTGATCGGACAGGGGGCGCGGTAGATACGCAGTATTTT
TRBV5-4	NA	TRBJ2-1	NA	14	CASKEQGTYNEQFF	TGTGCCAGCAAGGAACAGGGTACCTACAATGAGCAGTTCTTC
TRBV5-1	NA	TRBJ1-1	NA	17	CASSLAPGTYMNTEAFF	TGCGCCAGCAGCTTGGCCCCGGGGACATACATGAACACTGAAGCTTTCTTT
TRBV11-2	NA	TRBJ1-1	NA	16	CASGSRDTPRDTEAFF	TGTGCCAGCGGCTCCCGGGACACTCCCAGGGACACTGAAGCTTTCTTT
TRBV12-3/TRBV12-4	NA	TRBJ1-5	NA	13	CASRNTFNQPQHF	TGTGCCAGCCGAAACACGTTCAATCAGCCCCAGCATTTT
TRBV10-2	NA	TRBJ1-1	NA	13	CASSESGENEAFF	TGCGCCAGCAGTGAGAGCGGAGAGAATGAAGCTTTCTTT
TRBV5-1	NA	TRBJ2-1	TRBD1	15	CASGPGTGDYNEQFF	TGCGCCAGCGGACCCGGGACAGGCGACTACAATGAGCAGTTCTTC
TRBV7-9	NA	TRBJ1-3	NA	14	CASSLELSGNTIYF	TGTGCCAGCAGCTTAGAATTATCTGGAAACACCATATATTTT
TRBV5-1	NA	TRBJ1-6	NA	17	CASSLYGGGEDNSPLHF	TGCGCCAGCAGCTTGTATGGGGGGGGTGAGGATAATTCACCCCTCCACTTT
TRBV2	NA	TRBJ1-6	TRBD1	13	CASRGRQGSPLHF	TGTGCCAGCAGGGGACGACAGGGTTCACCCCTCCACTTT
TRBV10-3	NA	TRBJ2-1	TRBD2	16	CAITATSGGPYNEQFF	TGTGCCATCACCGCGACTAGCGGGGGGCCCTACAATGAGCAGTTCTTC
TRBV28	once	TRBJ1-2	NA	16	CASSLTPRRANYGYTF	TGTGCCAGCAGTCTTACGCCGCGCAGGGCGAACTATGGCTACACCTTC
TRBV27	NA	TRBJ2-3	TRBD2	18	CASSLSPELAGGGDTQYF	TGTGCCAGCAGTTTATCCCCCGAACTAGCGGGGGGTGGTGATACGCAGTATTTT
TRBV5-5	few	TRBJ1-4	TRBD1	14	CASSQTGNDEKLFF	TGTGCCAGCAGCCAGACAGGGAACGATGAAAAACTGTTTTTT
TRBV7-6	NA	TRBJ1-1	NA	14	CASSFGGPNTEAFF	TGTGCCAGCAGCTTCGGGGGACCGAACACTGAAGCTTTCTTT
TRBV24-1	once	TRBJ2-3	NA	17	CATSDLSSGWSTDTQYF	TGTGCCACCAGTGATTTGTCGTCGGGGTGGAGCACAGATACGCAGTATTTT
TRBV20-1	NA	TRBJ2-1	TRBD1	10	CGTDYNEQFF	TGCGGGACAGACTACAATGAGCAGTTCTTC
TRBV5-1	NA	TRBJ1-5	NA	14	CASSLNGANQPQHF	TGCGCCAGCAGCTTGAATGGGGCCAATCAGCCCCAGCATTTT
TRBV19	once	TRBJ2-7	NA	15	CASSISSLPYYEQYF	TGTGCCAGTAGTATCTCAAGCCTACCATACTACGAGCAGTACTTC
TRBV5-5	NA	TRBJ1-5	NA	14	CASSLVGGDQPQHF	TGTGCCAGCAGCTTGGTTGGGGGGGACCAGCCCCAGCATTTT
TRBV12-3/TRBV12-4	NA	TRBJ1-1	NA	13	CASSFERSTEAFF	TGTGCCAGCAGTTTCGAGAGGTCGACTGAAGCTTTCTTT
TRBV7-7	NA	TRBJ2-2	NA	17	CASSLARTARDTGELFF	TGTGCCAGCAGCTTAGCGAGGACAGCTAGAGACACCGGGGAGCTGTTTTTT
TRBV30	NA	TRBJ2-1	NA	14	CAWSVKGGSAEQFF	TGTGCCTGGAGTGTAAAAGGAGGGTCGGCTGAGCAGTTCTTC
TRBV10-2	NA	TRBJ2-1	NA	12	CASSVVQDEQFF	TGCGCCAGCAGTGTAGTCCAAGATGAGCAGTTCTTC
TRBV2	NA	TRBJ1-5	NA	13	CASSAWRNQPQHF	TGTGCCAGCAGCGCCTGGAGAAATCAGCCCCAGCATTTT
TRBV24-1	NA	TRBJ1-2	TRBD1	14	CATSVPGQDYGYTF	TGTGCCACCAGTGTCCCCGGACAGGACTATGGCTACACCTTC
TRBV6-4	few	TRBJ2-3	TRBD1	14	CASSPGQGADTQYF	TGTGCCAGCAGTCCGGGACAGGGGGCAGATACGCAGTATTTT
TRBV7-9	NA	TRBJ1-1	NA	14	CASSLGAGSNEAFF	TGTGCCAGCAGCTTAGGGGCAGGGTCCAATGAAGCTTTCTTT
TRBV19	NA	TRBJ2-1	NA	14	CASSIPSAYNEQFF	TGTGCCAGTAGTATCCCCAGCGCCTACAATGAGCAGTTCTTC
TRBV6-5	few	TRBJ1-4	TRBD1	14	CASGTGQPRGELFF	TGTGCCAGCGGAACGGGACAGCCCCGAGGAGAACTGTTTTTT
TRBV5-1	few	TRBJ1-4	NA	15	CASSLGGTPNEKLFF	TGCGCCAGCAGCTTGGGCGGGACTCCTAATGAAAAACTGTTTTTT
TRBV5-1	NA	TRBJ1-6	NA	13	CASSLALNSPLHF	TGCGCCAGCAGCTTGGCTCTAAATTCACCCCTCCACTTT
TRBV20-1	once	TRBJ1-1	NA	11	CSASGVGWAFF	TGCAGTGCTTCGGGGGTCGGGTGGGCTTTCTTT
TRBV6-1	NA	TRBJ2-5	TRBD2	16	CASSESRGGGQETQYF	TGTGCCAGCAGTGAATCTCGCGGGGGAGGCCAAGAGACCCAGTACTTC
TRBV11-2	NA	TRBJ1-1	TRBD1	14	CASSLARGSTEAFF	TGTGCCAGCAGCTTAGCCAGGGGGAGCACTGAAGCTTTCTTT
TRBV5-6	NA	TRBJ1-1	TRBD1	11	CASSWDREAFF	TGTGCCAGCAGCTGGGACAGGGAAGCTTTCTTT
TRBV10-3	NA	TRBJ2-1	TRBD2	14	CAISSGSGKDEQFF	TGTGCCATCAGCTCCGGGAGCGGGAAGGATGAGCAGTTCTTC
TRBV2	NA	TRBJ1-1	NA	12	CASREGLTEAFF	TGTGCCAGCAGAGAGGGCTTGACTGAAGCTTTCTTT
TRBV3-1/TRBV3-2	NA	TRBJ2-5	TRBD1	15	CASSQGQGYQETQYF	TGTGCCAGCAGCCAGGGACAGGGGTACCAAGAGACCCAGTACTTC
TRBV30	NA	TRBJ1-6	TRBD1	14	CAWSPTGAGPPLHF	TGTGCCTGGAGTCCAACAGGGGCCGGGCCACCCCTCCACTTT
TRBV2	NA	TRBJ2-3	TRBD2	17	CASIPPRVAGSSDTQYF	TGTGCCAGCATTCCCCCCAGGGTAGCGGGGTCCTCAGATACGCAGTATTTT
TRBV19	NA	TRBJ1-1	TRBD1	17	CASSKDADRSLNTEAFF	TGTGCCAGTAGTAAAGACGCGGACAGGTCTTTGAACACTGAAGCTTTCTTT
TRBV7-3	NA	TRBJ1-1	TRBD1	13	CASSPTGDHEAFF	TGTGCCAGCAGCCCGACAGGGGACCATGAAGCTTTCTTT
TRBV6-1	many	TRBJ1-1	TRBD1	13	CASSEIWDREAFF	TGTGCCAGCAGTGAAATTTGGGACAGGGAAGCTTTCTTT
TRBV24-1	NA	TRBJ1-1	TRBD1	15	CATSDSRTGLSEAFF	TGTGCCACCAGTGATTCTAGGACAGGGCTGAGTGAAGCTTTCTTT
TRBV7-2	NA	TRBJ2-3	NA	14	CASSRGPGADTQYF	TGTGCCAGCAGCCGGGGTCCAGGTGCCGATACGCAGTATTTT
TRBV15	NA	TRBJ2-4	NA	14	CATSEPLAKNIQYF	TGTGCCACCAGCGAGCCGCTAGCCAAAAACATTCAGTACTTC
TRBV5-4	NA	TRBJ2-1	TRBD1	16	CASSLPRDSPYNEQFF	TGTGCCAGCAGCTTACCCCGGGACAGCCCATACAATGAGCAGTTCTTC
TRBV27	NA	TRBJ2-3	NA	15	CASSFIGTSTDTQYF	TGTGCCAGCAGTTTTATCGGGACTAGCACAGATACGCAGTATTTT
TRBV7-6	NA	TRBJ2-5	TRBD2	16	CASSPTSGGAGETQYF	TGTGCCAGCAGCCCGACTAGCGGGGGGGCGGGGGAGACCCAGTACTTC
TRBV6-5	few	TRBJ1-6	NA	14	CASKTSADNSPLHF	TGTGCCAGCAAGACCAGCGCGGATAATTCACCCCTCCACTTT
TRBV3-1/TRBV3-2	NA	TRBJ2-5	TRBD2	15	CASSPVLAGEGTQYF	TGTGCCAGCAGTCCCGTTTTGGCGGGGGAAGGGACCCAGTACTTC
TRBV5-5	NA	TRBJ1-6	TRBD1	15	CASSPPGQMNSPLHF	TGTGCCAGCAGCCCGCCGGGACAGATGAATTCACCCCTCCACTTT
TRBV30	many	TRBJ1-6	NA	16	CAWSVEGAAYNSPLHF	TGTGCCTGGAGTGTTGAAGGGGCGGCCTATAATTCACCCCTCCACTTT
TRBV28	NA	TRBJ1-5	NA	13	CASSFRVYQPQHF	TGTGCCAGCAGTTTCCGGGTTTATCAGCCCCAGCATTTT